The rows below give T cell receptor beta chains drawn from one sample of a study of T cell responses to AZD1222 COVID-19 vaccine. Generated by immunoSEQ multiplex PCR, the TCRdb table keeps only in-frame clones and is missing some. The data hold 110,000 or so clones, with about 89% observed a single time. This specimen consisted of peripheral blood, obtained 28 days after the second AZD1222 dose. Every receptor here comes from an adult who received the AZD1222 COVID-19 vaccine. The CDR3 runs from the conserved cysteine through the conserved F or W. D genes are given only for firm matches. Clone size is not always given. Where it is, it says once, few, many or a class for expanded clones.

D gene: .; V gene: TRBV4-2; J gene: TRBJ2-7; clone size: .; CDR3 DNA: TGTGCCAGCAGCCAAGTGATTCACCGGGACATCTTACCCTACGAGCAGTACTTC; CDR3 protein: CASSQVIHRDILPYEQYF
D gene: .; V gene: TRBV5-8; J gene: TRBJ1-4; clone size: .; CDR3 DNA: TGTGCCAGCAGCTTTATAGGTGAAAAACTGTTTTTT; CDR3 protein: CASSFIGEKLFF
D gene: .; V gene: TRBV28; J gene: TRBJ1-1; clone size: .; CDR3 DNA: TGTGCCAGCATAAGGAACACTGAAGCTTTCTTT; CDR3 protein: CASIRNTEAFF
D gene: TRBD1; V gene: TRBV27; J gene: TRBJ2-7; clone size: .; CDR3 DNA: TGTGCCAGCAGTTTTCGCCCGGGACAGGGCATCCACGAGCAGTACTTC; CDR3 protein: CASSFRPGQGIHEQYF
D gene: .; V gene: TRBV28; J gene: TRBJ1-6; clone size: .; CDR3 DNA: TGTGCCAGCAGTTTACGTCCTCTCAATTCACCCCTCCACTTT; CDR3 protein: CASSLRPLNSPLHF
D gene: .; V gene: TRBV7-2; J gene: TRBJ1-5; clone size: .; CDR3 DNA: TGTGCCAGCAGCTTAGGGGCAGGTCAGCCCCAGCATTTT; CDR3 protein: CASSLGAGQPQHF
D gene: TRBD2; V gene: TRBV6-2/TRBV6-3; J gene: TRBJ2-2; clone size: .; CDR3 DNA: TGTGCCAGCAGTTACAAGGGACTAGCGGGAGGGAACACCGGGGAGCTGTTTTTT; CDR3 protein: CASSYKGLAGGNTGELFF
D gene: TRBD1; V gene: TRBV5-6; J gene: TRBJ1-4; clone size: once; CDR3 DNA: TGTGCCAGCAGCCGGGACAGGGATGAAAAACTGTTTTTT; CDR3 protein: CASSRDRDEKLFF
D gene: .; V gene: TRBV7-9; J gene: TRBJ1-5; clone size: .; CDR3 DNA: TGTGCCAGCAGCTTAATGACGCCAGGGGATTACAATCAGCCCCAGCATTTT; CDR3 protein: CASSLMTPGDYNQPQHF
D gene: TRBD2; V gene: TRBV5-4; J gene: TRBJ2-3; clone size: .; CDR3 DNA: TGTGCCAGCAGCGCCGTTGGAGCGGGGCTCACAGATACGCAGTATTTT; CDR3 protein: CASSAVGAGLTDTQYF
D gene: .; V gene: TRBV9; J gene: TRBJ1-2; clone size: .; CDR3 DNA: TGTGCCAGCAGCGTAGTGTCAGAATATGGCTACACCTTC; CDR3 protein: CASSVVSEYGYTF
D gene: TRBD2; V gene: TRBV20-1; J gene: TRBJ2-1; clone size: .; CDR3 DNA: TGCAGTGCTAGTGTCTTCGGGCGGGGGGGTAACAATGAGCAGTTCTTC; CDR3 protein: CSASVFGRGGNNEQFF
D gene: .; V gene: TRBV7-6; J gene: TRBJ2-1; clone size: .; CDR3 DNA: TGTGCCAGCAGCTTAGGGTCGGGGGAGAACAATGAGCAGTTCTTC; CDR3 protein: CASSLGSGENNEQFF
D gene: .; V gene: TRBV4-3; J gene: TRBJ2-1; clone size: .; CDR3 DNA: TGCGCCAGCAGCGCCCCGGGCTCCTACAATGAGCAGTTCTTC; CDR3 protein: CASSAPGSYNEQFF
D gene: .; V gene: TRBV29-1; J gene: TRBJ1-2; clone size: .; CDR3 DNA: TGCAGCGTATGGGACGGAGGCTACACCTTC; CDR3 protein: CSVWDGGYTF
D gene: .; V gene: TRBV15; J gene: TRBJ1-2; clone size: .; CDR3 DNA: TGTGCCACCAGCAGAGAAGACAAGATCTATGGCTACACCTTC; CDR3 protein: CATSREDKIYGYTF
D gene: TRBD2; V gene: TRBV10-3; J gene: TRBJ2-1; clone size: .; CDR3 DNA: TGTGCCTCTTCTAACGGACTAGCGGGAGATGAGCAGTTCTTC; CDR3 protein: CASSNGLAGDEQFF
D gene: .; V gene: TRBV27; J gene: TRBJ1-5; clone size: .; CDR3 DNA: TGTGCCAGCAGTTCCGTGGGGCTCGGCTTGTATAGCAATCAGCCCCAGCATTTT; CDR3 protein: CASSSVGLGLYSNQPQHF
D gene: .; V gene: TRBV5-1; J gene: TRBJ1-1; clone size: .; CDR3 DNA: TGCGCCAGCAGCTTTCGGCAGGGAGCCACTGAAGCTTTCTTT; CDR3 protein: CASSFRQGATEAFF
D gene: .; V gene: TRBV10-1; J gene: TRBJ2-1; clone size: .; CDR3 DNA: TGCGCCAGCAGTGCAGAGTTGGACAATGAGCAGTTCTTC; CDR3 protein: CASSAELDNEQFF
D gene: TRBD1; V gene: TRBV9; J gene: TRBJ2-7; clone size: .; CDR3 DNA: TGTGCCAGCAGCCGAACCGGGACAGGGACTTACGAGCAGTACTTC; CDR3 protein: CASSRTGTGTYEQYF
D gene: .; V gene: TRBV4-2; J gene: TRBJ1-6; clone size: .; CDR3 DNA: TGTGCCAGCAGCCAAGCTTGGCAATCCTATAATTCACCCCTCCACTTT; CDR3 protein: CASSQAWQSYNSPLHF
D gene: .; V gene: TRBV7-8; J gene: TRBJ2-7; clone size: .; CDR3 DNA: TGTGCCAGCAGTTCCGCGGTGTGGGTGGTCTACGAGCAGTACTTC; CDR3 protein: CASSSAVWVVYEQYF
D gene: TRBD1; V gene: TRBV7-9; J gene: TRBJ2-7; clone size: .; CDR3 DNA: TGTGCCAGCAGCTCCGGGACAGGGCGGGGCGAGCAGTACTTC; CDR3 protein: CASSSGTGRGEQYF
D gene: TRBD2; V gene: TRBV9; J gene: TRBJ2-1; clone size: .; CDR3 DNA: TGTGCCAGCAGCGCCGGGGTAGCGGGGTGGAATGAGCAGTTCTTC; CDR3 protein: CASSAGVAGWNEQFF
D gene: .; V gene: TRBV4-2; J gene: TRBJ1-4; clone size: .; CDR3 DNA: TGTGCCAGCAGCTCGAAGACAGGTGGTAATGAAAAACTGTTTTTT; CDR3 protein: CASSSKTGGNEKLFF
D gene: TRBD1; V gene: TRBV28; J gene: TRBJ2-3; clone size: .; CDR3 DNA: TGTGCCAGCAGTTTATTGACAGGGGATACCTCATTT; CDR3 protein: CASSLLTGDTSF
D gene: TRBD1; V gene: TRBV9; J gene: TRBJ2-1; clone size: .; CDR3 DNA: TGTGCCAGCAGCGTAGCCGGGACAGGGTTGGTTGAGCAGTTCTTC; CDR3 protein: CASSVAGTGLVEQFF
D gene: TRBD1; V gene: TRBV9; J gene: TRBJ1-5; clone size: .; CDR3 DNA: TGTGCCAGCAGCGGACAGGGATTGGATCCGCCCCAGCATTTT; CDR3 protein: CASSGQGLDPPQHF
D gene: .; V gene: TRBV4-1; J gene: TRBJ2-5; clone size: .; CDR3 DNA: TGCGCCAGCAGCCAAGGGCCGGAGACCCAGTACTTC; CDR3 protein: CASSQGPETQYF
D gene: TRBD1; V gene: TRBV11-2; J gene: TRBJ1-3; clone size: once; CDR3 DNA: TGTGCCAGCAGCTTAATAACAGGGGACGGAAACACCATATATTTT; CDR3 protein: CASSLITGDGNTIYF
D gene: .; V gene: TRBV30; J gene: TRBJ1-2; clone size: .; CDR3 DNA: TGTGCCTGGAGCCGAGACTCTTATGGCTACACCTTC; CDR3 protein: CAWSRDSYGYTF
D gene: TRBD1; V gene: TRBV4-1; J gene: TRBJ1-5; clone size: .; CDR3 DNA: TGCGCCAGCAGCCTCTCTGGACAGGACAGTCAGCCCCAGCATTTT; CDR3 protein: CASSLSGQDSQPQHF
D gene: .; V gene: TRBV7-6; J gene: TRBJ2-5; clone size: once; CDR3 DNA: TGTGCCAGCAGCTTAGAGTCGGCTGGGACCCAGTACTTC; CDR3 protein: CASSLESAGTQYF
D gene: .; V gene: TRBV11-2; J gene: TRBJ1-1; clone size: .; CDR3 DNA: TGTGCCAGCAGCTTAGAGGGCAGGGACACTTACATGAACACTGAAGCTTTCTTT; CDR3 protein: CASSLEGRDTYMNTEAFF
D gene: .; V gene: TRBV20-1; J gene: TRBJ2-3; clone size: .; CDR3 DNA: TGCAGTGCTCCTCTTTTGGATACGCAGTATTTT; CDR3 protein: CSAPLLDTQYF
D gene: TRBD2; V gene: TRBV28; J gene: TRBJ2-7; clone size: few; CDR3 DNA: TGTGCCAGCAGTTCAGCGGGGCACCGTAACGAGCAGTACTTC; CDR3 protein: CASSSAGHRNEQYF
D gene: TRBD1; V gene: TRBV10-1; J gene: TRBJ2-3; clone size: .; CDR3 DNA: TGCGCCAGCAAATTTACAGGGGGGCGCACAGATACGCAGTATTTT; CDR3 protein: CASKFTGGRTDTQYF
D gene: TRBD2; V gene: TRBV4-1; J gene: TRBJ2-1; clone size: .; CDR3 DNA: TGCGCCAGCAGCCAAGAGCCAGCGGGGGATCGCAATGAGCAGTTCTTC; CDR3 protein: CASSQEPAGDRNEQFF
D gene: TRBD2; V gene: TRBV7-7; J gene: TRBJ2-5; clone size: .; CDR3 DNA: TGTGCTAGCAGCTACGGACTAGCGGGGGTGGAGACCCAGTACTTC; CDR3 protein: CASSYGLAGVETQYF
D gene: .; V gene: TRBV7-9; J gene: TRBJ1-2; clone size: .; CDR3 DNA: TGTGCCAGCAGCTTAGAGGCAGTCAGGGGCTACACCTTC; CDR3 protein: CASSLEAVRGYTF
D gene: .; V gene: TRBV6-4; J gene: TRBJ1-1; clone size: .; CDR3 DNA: TGTGCCAGCAGTGACTCACAGGGTAGTAGAGCTTTCTTT; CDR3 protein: CASSDSQGSRAFF
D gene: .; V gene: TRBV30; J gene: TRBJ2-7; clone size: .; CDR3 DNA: TGTGCCTGGAGTTCGAAGACGGATTCCGTAGACGAGCAGTACTTC; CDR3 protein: CAWSSKTDSVDEQYF
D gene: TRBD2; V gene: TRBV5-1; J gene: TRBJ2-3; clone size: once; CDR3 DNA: TGCGCCAGCAGCTTCCCCAGCGGGAACACAGATACGCAGTATTTT; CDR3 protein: CASSFPSGNTDTQYF
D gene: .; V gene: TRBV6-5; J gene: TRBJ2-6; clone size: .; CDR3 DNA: TGTGCCAGCAGTACCCCTCGTGGGGCCAACGTCCTGACTTTC; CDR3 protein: CASSTPRGANVLTF
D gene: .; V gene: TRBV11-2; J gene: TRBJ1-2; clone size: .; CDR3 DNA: TGTGCCAGCAGCCCCTCGGGCTCGGCAGCCCCTCGCTTC; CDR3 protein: CASSPSGSAAPRF
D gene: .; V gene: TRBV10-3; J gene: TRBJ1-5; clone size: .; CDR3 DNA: TGTGCCATCAGCCCGGACGGCTGGAGCAATCAGCCCCAGCATTTT; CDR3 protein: CAISPDGWSNQPQHF
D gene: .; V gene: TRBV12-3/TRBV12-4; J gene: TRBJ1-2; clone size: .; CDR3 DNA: TGTGCCAGCAGAGATAGTAACTATGGCTACACCTTC; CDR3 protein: CASRDSNYGYTF
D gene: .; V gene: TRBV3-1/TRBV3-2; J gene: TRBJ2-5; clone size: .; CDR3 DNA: TGTGCCAGCAGCCCGTTGGACATCCAAGAGACCCAGTACTTC; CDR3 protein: CASSPLDIQETQYF
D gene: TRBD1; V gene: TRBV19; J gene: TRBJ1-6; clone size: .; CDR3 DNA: TGTGCCACCGGACAGGGGCGCGAGGTTTCACCCCTCCACTTT; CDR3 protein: CATGQGREVSPLHF
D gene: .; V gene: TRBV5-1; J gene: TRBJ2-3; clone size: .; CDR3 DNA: TGCGCCAGCAGCTTGTTGACCTCCACAGATACGCAGTATTTT; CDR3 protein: CASSLLTSTDTQYF
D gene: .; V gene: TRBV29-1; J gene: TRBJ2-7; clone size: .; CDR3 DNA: TGCAGCGTTGCTTCCGGCTACGAGCAGTACTTC; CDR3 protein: CSVASGYEQYF
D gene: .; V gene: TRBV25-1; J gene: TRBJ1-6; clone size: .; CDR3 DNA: TGTGCCAGCAGTGAATTCCAGGGGAAGGATAATTCACCCCTCCACTTT; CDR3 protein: CASSEFQGKDNSPLHF
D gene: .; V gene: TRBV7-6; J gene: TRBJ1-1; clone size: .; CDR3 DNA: TGTGCCAGCAGCTCTGGTTTGGAGAGTGAAGCTTTCTTT; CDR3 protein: CASSSGLESEAFF
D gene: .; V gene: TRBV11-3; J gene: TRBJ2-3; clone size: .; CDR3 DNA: TGTGCCAGCAGCTTTTTACCGGGACTTGGAACAGATACGCAGTATTTT; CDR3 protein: CASSFLPGLGTDTQYF
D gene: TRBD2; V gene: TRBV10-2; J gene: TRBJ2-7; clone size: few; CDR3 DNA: TGCGCCAGCAGAGGGCTAGCGGGTCACGAGCAGTACTTC; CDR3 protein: CASRGLAGHEQYF
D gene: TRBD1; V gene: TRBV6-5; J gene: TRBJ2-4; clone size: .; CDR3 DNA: TGTGCCAGCAAGGACAGGGCCCAGCACGTCATTCAGTACTTC; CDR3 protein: CASKDRAQHVIQYF
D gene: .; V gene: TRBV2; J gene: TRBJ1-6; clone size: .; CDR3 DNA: TGTGCCAGCAGGGGGGAGTCAGATTCACCCCTCCACTTT; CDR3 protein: CASRGESDSPLHF
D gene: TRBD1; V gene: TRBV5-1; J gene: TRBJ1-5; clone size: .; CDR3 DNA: TGCGCCAGCAGCTTGACAGGGGCGTTTAATCAGCCCCAGCATTTT; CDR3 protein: CASSLTGAFNQPQHF
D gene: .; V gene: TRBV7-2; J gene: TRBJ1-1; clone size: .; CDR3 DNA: TGTGCCAGCAGCCCCCTTTTGAACACTGAAGCTTTCTTT; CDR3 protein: CASSPLLNTEAFF